This TCR beta chain comes out of a study of blood T cell repertoires in COVID-19. There are 13 residues in the CDR3. V dropped 4 bases and J dropped 7 bases, with 13 bases sitting between them. From germline, CDR1 is LNHDA and CDR2 SQIVND (reference sequence). Method: immunoSEQ multiplex PCR; TCRdb's copy keeps in-frame clones and lacks some. Among approximately 200,000 clones listed, 75% to 90% were seen once. The chain carries TRBV19 and TRBJ1-1; TRBD1 is a possible D gene (6 bases). Sequences were obtained from PBMCs or T cells enriched from blood (not recorded which). This sequence originates from a woman in her 30s who had been exposed to COVID-19. The CDR3 sequence: CASSTNREGEAFF. The CDR3 DNA reads TGTGCCAGTAGTACGAACAGGGAGGGTGAAGCTTTCTTT.